The rows below give T cell receptor beta chains drawn from one sample of a study of vaccination and CD4 T cells after COVID-19. Their cognate antigens are unknown. TCRdb used MiXCR to reprocess the PCR reads, holding one entry per CDR3 protein. The table records some 3,600 distinct CDR3 sequences, 14% to 15% of them present only once. Sequencing was carried out using CD4+ T cells from blood, cultured in vitro. The receptors here all came from a human donor who had recovered from COVID-19. Both conserved end residues are part of each CDR3. Fields, in order: V gene, CDR3 protein.

>TRBV29-1
CSVERAGDPTNEKLFF
>TRBV5-4
CASSPGPERTLHF
>TRBV18
CASSPQPSIKGPEQYF
>TRBV20-1
CSAREGGGFYNEQFF
>TRBV6-1
CASSQRQLNTEAFF
>TRBV12-3/TRBV12-4
CASSPSFFTGELFF
>TRBV2
CASIIRTAYGYTF
>TRBV12-3/TRBV12-4
CASRGDGPYNEQFF
>TRBV11-1
CASSSAGRRGPFYNEQFF
>TRBV19
CASGLSGNQPQHF
>TRBV4-1
CASSQVYRSSGANVLTF
>TRBV2
CASQGRIYNEQFF
>TRBV11-2
CASSFGGRLQETQYF
>TRBV9
CASSATLEYYNSPLHF
>TRBV7-9
CASSLDVVAAKNIQYF
>TRBV6-1
CASSPDGQYGYTF
>TRBV20-1
CSALGTSGVTDTQYF
>TRBV29-1
CSARLAGGTGELFF
>TRBV5-1
CASSLGSRGPIVTEAFF
>TRBV12-3/TRBV12-4
CASSPIGLMYAYTF
>TRBV11-3
CASSLAGAYEQYF
>TRBV19
CASSNRNTGELFF
>TRBV19
CASSLIVPNYNSPLHF
>TRBV19
CASTPAGRGQGRYEQYF
>TRBV6-1
CASSHQESNSPLHF
>TRBV18
CASSTTGQGYGYTF
>TRBV20-1
CSASFRAGSGNTIYF
>TRBV12-3/TRBV12-4
CASSLARRSSYNEQFF
>TRBV3-1
CASSLSGGESPLHF
>TRBV19
CASSTHSAQGQGDGYTF
>TRBV12-3/TRBV12-4
CASSLSAARGYTF
>TRBV6-5
CASSFAGTEAFF
>TRBV4-1
CASSQDYASRHQPQHF
>TRBV7-7
CASSPGRQISYNEQFF
>TRBV19
CASTGTTNTGELFF
>TRBV7-3
CASSSRTGANTGELFF
>TRBV28
CASSLREYQPQHF
>TRBV6-1
CASSDGTSLSTDTQYF
>TRBV19
CASSPSVKQGLGYSNQPQHF
>TRBV21-1
CASNDIGGFGGYTF
>TRBV15
CATSRDLGSSYEQYF
>TRBV20-1
CSAGTAASSGYTF
>TRBV5-1
CASTLRGGTTNEKLFF
>TRBV11-2
CASSLEPGDEAQYF
>TRBV29-1
CSVVDGTGLYNEQFF
>TRBV2
CASSLGLAVTDTQYF
>TRBV19
CASSIGKTVTYNEQFF
>TRBV10-3
CAISEGTGGSGGELFF
>TRBV7-3
CASSLGDTHTDTQYF
>TRBV30
CAWWDRGHGYTF
>TRBV5-5
CASSLVEYGYTF
>TRBV30
CAWSGAPLTNEQFF
>TRBV12-3/TRBV12-4
CASSLGIGDRATREQYF
>TRBV20-1
CSATSLNTEAFF